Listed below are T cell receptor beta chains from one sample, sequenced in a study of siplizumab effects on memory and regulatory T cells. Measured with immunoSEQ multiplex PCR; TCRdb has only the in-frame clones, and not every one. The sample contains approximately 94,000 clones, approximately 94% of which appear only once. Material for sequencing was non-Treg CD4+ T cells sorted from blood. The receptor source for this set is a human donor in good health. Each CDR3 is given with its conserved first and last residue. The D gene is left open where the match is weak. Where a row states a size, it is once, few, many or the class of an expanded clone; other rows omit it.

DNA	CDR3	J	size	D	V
TGCGCCAGCAGCTTGGCCCGGCTAGCGGGAAGCGGTGGTAGGTCCTACAATGAGCAGTTCTTC	CASSLARLAGSGGRSYNEQFF	TRBJ2-1	NA	TRBD2	TRBV5-1
TGTGCCAGCAGTGACTCCGGGGGCTTTAATTCACCCCTCCACTTT	CASSDSGGFNSPLHF	TRBJ1-6	NA	NA	TRBV6-4
TGCGCCAGCAGTCAAAGGGGCAACAATCAGCCCCAGCATTTT	CASSQRGNNQPQHF	TRBJ1-5	NA	NA	TRBV23-1
TGTGCCTGGAGTCCAGGGGAAAGGTATGGCTACACCTTC	CAWSPGERYGYTF	TRBJ1-2	NA	NA	TRBV30
TGTGCCAGTAGTGCGACAGGGGTATGGGGAGATACGCAGTATTTT	CASSATGVWGDTQYF	TRBJ2-3	NA	TRBD1	TRBV19
TGCGCCAGCAGCCTCAATTTTCCGAACACCGGGGAGCTGTTTTTT	CASSLNFPNTGELFF	TRBJ2-2	NA	NA	TRBV5-1
TGTGCCAGTAGACCATGGACAGGGCCATTAGGGTATGGCTACACCTTC	CASRPWTGPLGYGYTF	TRBJ1-2	once	TRBD1	TRBV19
TGCGCCCACAGCGGGAGCCTTCAGGAGACCCAGTACTTC	CAHSGSLQETQYF	TRBJ2-5	NA	TRBD2	TRBV23-1
TGTGCCAGCAGTTGGGGTGCTGCGGGTCCTGAAGCTTTCTTT	CASSWGAAGPEAFF	TRBJ1-1	NA	NA	TRBV6-5
TGTGCCAGCAGCACCCTGGGTAGCGGGATTTACAATGAGCAGTTCTTC	CASSTLGSGIYNEQFF	TRBJ2-1	NA	TRBD2	TRBV5-5
TGTGCCAGTAGTATTAAGGGTATAGGCTATGGCTACACCTTC	CASSIKGIGYGYTF	TRBJ1-2	NA	NA	TRBV19
TGTGCCAGCAGTGATTTCGGCACCTACAATGAGCAGTTCTTC	CASSDFGTYNEQFF	TRBJ2-1	NA	NA	TRBV2
TGCAGCGTTCCAGGCCCCGGCGCCTCGGGACGTGAAAAACTGTTTTTT	CSVPGPGASGREKLFF	TRBJ1-4	NA	NA	TRBV29-1
TGTGCCAGCTCACCAACCGCAGGGCGACTAAACTATGGCTACACCTTC	CASSPTAGRLNYGYTF	TRBJ1-2	NA	NA	TRBV18
TGTGCCAGCAGCCTACTAGCGGGATTCACAGATACGCAGTATTTT	CASSLLAGFTDTQYF	TRBJ2-3	NA	TRBD2	TRBV7-3
TGTGCCAGCAGCCCGGAGGCCCGGAGCACCGGGGAGCTGTTTTTT	CASSPEARSTGELFF	TRBJ2-2	NA	NA	TRBV2
TGTGCCAGCAGCCATAAAACAGGGAACCTCACTGAAGCTTTCTTT	CASSHKTGNLTEAFF	TRBJ1-1	NA	NA	TRBV6-9
TGTGCCAGCAGGAGAGCCGTTGGAATGAACACTGAAGCTTTCTTT	CASRRAVGMNTEAFF	TRBJ1-1	few	NA	TRBV27
TGTGCCAGCAGTGAAGTACAGCAAGAGACCCAGTACTTC	CASSEVQQETQYF	TRBJ2-5	NA	NA	TRBV6-1
TGTGCCAGCAGCTTGAATCAGGGACTCAATCAGCCCCAGCATTTT	CASSLNQGLNQPQHF	TRBJ1-5	NA	NA	TRBV5-6
TGTGCCAGCAGTGGGGGACAGGGGGCGTGGGGCACTGAAGCTTTCTTT	CASSGGQGAWGTEAFF	TRBJ1-1	NA	TRBD1	TRBV27
TGTGCCAGCAGCTCTCACTACGAGCAGTACTTC	CASSSHYEQYF	TRBJ2-7	NA	NA	TRBV11-2
TGTGCCAGCAGCTTAGAGCCACTAGCGGGAGGGGTGGAGACCCAGTACTTC	CASSLEPLAGGVETQYF	TRBJ2-5	NA	TRBD2	TRBV7-3
TGTGCCAGCAGCTTAGCGACCGGGAGGGCCTCCGAGCATGAGCAGTTCTTC	CASSLATGRASEHEQFF	TRBJ2-1	NA	TRBD2	TRBV7-8
TGTGCCAGCAGCCTGGGACTAGCGGCGACCTACGAGCAGTACTTC	CASSLGLAATYEQYF	TRBJ2-7	NA	TRBD2	TRBV7-2
TGTGCCAGCAGCGTCAGCTTCTACGAGCAGTACTTC	CASSVSFYEQYF	TRBJ2-7	NA	NA	TRBV6-1
TGTGCCACCGGACAGGGCCAAGAGACCCAGTACTTC	CATGQGQETQYF	TRBJ2-5	NA	TRBD1	TRBV10-3
TGTGCCAGCACCCAACCCGGGACAGATGAGGCTTTCTTT	CASTQPGTDEAFF	TRBJ1-1	NA	TRBD1	TRBV6-1
TGTGCCAGCAGCTTAGGGGGGTTGAGGACAGATACGCAGTATTTT	CASSLGGLRTDTQYF	TRBJ2-3	NA	NA	TRBV11-3
TGTGCCAGTAGTATTGACGGGACAGTAAGTAGGGGCAAAAACATTCAGTACTTC	CASSIDGTVSRGKNIQYF	TRBJ2-4	once	TRBD1	TRBV19
TGTGCCAGCAGTTCCGGACAGGAGCTCTACGAGCAGTACTTC	CASSSGQELYEQYF	TRBJ2-7	NA	TRBD1	TRBV28
TGCGCCAGCAGCTTGGCAGGACCTAACAATGAGCAGTTCTTC	CASSLAGPNNEQFF	TRBJ2-1	NA	NA	TRBV5-1
TGCGCCAGCAGCGCTAGCGGGGGGAGCTCCTACAATGAGCAGTTCTTC	CASSASGGSSYNEQFF	TRBJ2-1	NA	TRBD2	TRBV5-1
TGTGCCATCAACAAAGGACAGGGGCTAAACACCATATATTTT	CAINKGQGLNTIYF	TRBJ1-3	NA	TRBD1	TRBV10-3
TGTGCCAGCAGTTACGGCAGGACAGGGAACACTGAAGCTTTCTTT	CASSYGRTGNTEAFF	TRBJ1-1	once	TRBD1	TRBV6-5
TGTGCTAGTGGTATAAGGGAAGGATATGGCTACACCTTC	CASGIREGYGYTF	TRBJ1-2	NA	NA	TRBV12-5
TGTGCCAGCACTGTGGGGGGGTCCTACAATGAGCAGTTCTTC	CASTVGGSYNEQFF	TRBJ2-1	NA	TRBD2	TRBV27
TGTGCCAGCAGCCCGGGGACTAGCGGGAGTTTAGCAGATACGCAGTATTTT	CASSPGTSGSLADTQYF	TRBJ2-3	once	TRBD2	TRBV7-9
TGTGCCATCAGTGAAGGACTAGCGCGTGCAGATACGCAGTATTTT	CAISEGLARADTQYF	TRBJ2-3	NA	TRBD2	TRBV10-3
TGTGCCAGCAGCCATTACGAGCAGTACTTC	CASSHYEQYF	TRBJ2-7	NA	NA	TRBV6-5
TGTGCCAGCTCACCCGGGGTTCAGGACACTGAAGCTTTCTTT	CASSPGVQDTEAFF	TRBJ1-1	NA	NA	TRBV18
TGTGCCTGGAAAGAGTATTATCGGGTGGGACTGAACACTGAAGCTTTCTTT	CAWKEYYRVGLNTEAFF	TRBJ1-1	NA	NA	TRBV30
TGTGCCAGCAGCTATACAGCTAATCAGCCCCAGCATTTT	CASSYTANQPQHF	TRBJ1-5	NA	NA	TRBV11-2
TGTGCCAGTAGTATAGAAGAGGGAGGGCCTACCAATGAGCAGTTCTTC	CASSIEEGGPTNEQFF	TRBJ2-1	NA	TRBD2	TRBV19
TGTGCCAGCAGTGCAGGTCCGGAGACCCAGTACTTC	CASSAGPETQYF	TRBJ2-5	NA	NA	TRBV6-1
TGTGCCAGCAGTTTATCGAAAACTAGCGGGAGATTATTCTTC	CASSLSKTSGRLFF	TRBJ2-1	NA	TRBD2	TRBV6-6
TGTGCCAGCAGTGAAACAGCTAAGAAGCTGTTTTTT	CASSETAKKLFF	TRBJ2-2	NA	NA	TRBV2
TGTGCCAGCAGCTTACAGGGAGGAGGGAGCGTCATGAACACTGAAGCTTTCTTT	CASSLQGGGSVMNTEAFF	TRBJ1-1	NA	NA	TRBV7-6
TGTGCCAGCAGTCTAGCGGGTTTCTCCTACAATGAGCAGTTCTTC	CASSLAGFSYNEQFF	TRBJ2-1	NA	TRBD2	TRBV11-3
TGTGCCAGTAGTACTACTAGCGGGAGGGCGGATACGCAGTATTTT	CASSTTSGRADTQYF	TRBJ2-3	NA	TRBD2	TRBV19
TGTGCCAGCAGCCCTAGTGGGACAGGGGTAGAGACCCAGTACTTC	CASSPSGTGVETQYF	TRBJ2-5	NA	TRBD1	TRBV7-9
TGTGCCAGCAGGGCCGGGACAGGGGTGTCACCCCTCCACTTT	CASRAGTGVSPLHF	TRBJ1-6	NA	TRBD1	TRBV6-5